This record looks at one T cell receptor (beta chain) sequence and its context. In the authors' workflow: Reference gene primers were amplified, and this amplification served to estimate nucleated cell counts. Measured with immunoSEQ multiplex PCR; TCRdb has only the in-frame clones, and not every one. The V and J calls and clone size come from that table; D and trimming were worked out from the DNA. The profile shows about 32,000 clones, approximately 93% of them singletons. This entry comes from a study of blood T cell repertoires in COVID-19. This CDR3 contains 15 residues. V lost 4 bases, J lost 4 bases, and 7 bases stayed unmatched. Per the germline V gene, CDR1 is LGHDT and CDR2 is YNNKEL (reference sequence).

Sequencing input: peripheral blood. This rearrangement joins TRBV3-1 (or the pseudogene TRBV3-2) to TRBJ1-2; 9 bases align to TRBD1. The sequence came from a male donor with active COVID-19. The CDR3 bases are TGTGCCAGCAGCCGAGCCGGGACAGGGAGCTATGGCTACACCTTC. Encoded protein: CASSRAGTGSYGYTF.